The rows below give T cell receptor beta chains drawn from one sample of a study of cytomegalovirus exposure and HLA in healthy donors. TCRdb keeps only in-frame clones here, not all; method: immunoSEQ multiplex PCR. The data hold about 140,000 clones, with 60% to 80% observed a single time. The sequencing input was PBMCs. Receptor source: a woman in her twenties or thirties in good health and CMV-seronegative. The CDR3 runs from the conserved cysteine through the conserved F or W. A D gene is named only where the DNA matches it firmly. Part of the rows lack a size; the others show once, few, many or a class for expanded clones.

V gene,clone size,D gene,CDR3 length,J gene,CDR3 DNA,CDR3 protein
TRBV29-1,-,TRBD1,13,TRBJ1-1,TGCAGCGTCGACAGGGGGCCGGGCACTGAAGCTTTCTTT,CSVDRGPGTEAFF
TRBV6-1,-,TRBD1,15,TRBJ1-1,TGTGCCAGCAGTGAACAGGGGGCGATTGACACTGAAGCTTTCTTT,CASSEQGAIDTEAFF
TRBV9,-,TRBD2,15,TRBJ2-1,TGTGCCAGCAGCGTAGAGGGACTAGCCTACAATGAGCAGTTCTTC,CASSVEGLAYNEQFF
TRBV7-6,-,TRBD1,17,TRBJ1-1,TGTGCCAGCAGCTTTCGACCCATACAGGGGGCGCGGACTGAAGCTTTCTTT,CASSFRPIQGARTEAFF
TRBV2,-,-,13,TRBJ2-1,TGTGCCAGCAGACCGGGTGCGTACAATGAGCAGTTCTTC,CASRPGAYNEQFF
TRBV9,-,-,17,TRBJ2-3,TGTGCCAGCAGCCAGGTCAATGGCGTTCCTAGCACAGATACGCAGTATTTT,CASSQVNGVPSTDTQYF
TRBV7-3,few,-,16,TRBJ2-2,TGTGCCAGCAGCGTCCCCTACTATACCTTGACCGGGGAGCTGTTTTTT,CASSVPYYTLTGELFF
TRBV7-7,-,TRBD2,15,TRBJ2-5,TGTGCTAGCAGCTTAAACGCGGGAGGGGGGGAGACCCAGTACTTC,CASSLNAGGGETQYF
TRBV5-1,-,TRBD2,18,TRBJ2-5,TGCGCCAGCAGCTTGGATGGGACTAGCGGGAGATTGGGAGAGACCCAGTACTTC,CASSLDGTSGRLGETQYF
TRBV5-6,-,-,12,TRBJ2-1,TGTGCCAGCAGCTTGAGTGCATCTAGGCAGTTCTTC,CASSLSASRQFF
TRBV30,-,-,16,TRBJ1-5,TGTGCCTGGAGCCGAGGATTGAGGGCAGGCAATCAGCCCCAGCATTTT,CAWSRGLRAGNQPQHF
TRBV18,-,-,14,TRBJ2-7,TGTGCCAGCTCACACGGGGAGGAGACCTACGAGCAGTACTTC,CASSHGEETYEQYF
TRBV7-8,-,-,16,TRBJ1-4,TGTGCCAGCAGCCCCGGGACACCGCTAATAGGGGAAAAACTGTTTTTT,CASSPGTPLIGEKLFF
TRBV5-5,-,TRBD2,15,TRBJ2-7,TGTGCCAGCAGCTCCACGGGGGGGGCGCTTTATGAGCAGTACTTC,CASSSTGGALYEQYF
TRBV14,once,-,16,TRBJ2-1,TGTGCCAGCAGCCAGACAGCTTTTATCTCCTACAATGAGCAGTTCTTC,CASSQTAFISYNEQFF
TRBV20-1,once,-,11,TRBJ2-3,TGCAGTGCTCCCCAGGCAGATACGCAGTATTTT,CSAPQADTQYF
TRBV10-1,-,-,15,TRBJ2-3,TGCGCCAGCAGTGAGTCGCGGGCCGACACAGATACGCAGTATTTT,CASSESRADTDTQYF
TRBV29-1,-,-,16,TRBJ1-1,TGCAGCGTTGAACCTGCCTACACGGGTGTGAACACTGAAGCTTTCTTT,CSVEPAYTGVNTEAFF
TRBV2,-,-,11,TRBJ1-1,TGTGCCACCACCGGAGGTTTAGAAGCTTTCTTT,CATTGGLEAFF
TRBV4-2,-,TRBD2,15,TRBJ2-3,TGTGCCAGCAGCCCTAGGACTAGCAACACAGATACGCAGTATTTT,CASSPRTSNTDTQYF
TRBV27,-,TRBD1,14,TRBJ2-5,TGTGCCAGCAGCGGACAGGTGGGGTCGGAGACCCAGTACTTC,CASSGQVGSETQYF
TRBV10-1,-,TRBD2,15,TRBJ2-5,TGCGCCAGCAACCCGGGACTAGCGGGAGAAGAGACCCAGTACTTC,CASNPGLAGEETQYF
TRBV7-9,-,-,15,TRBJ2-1,TGTGCCAGCACCCCGTTTTTGGGGGCGGGCAATGAGCAGTTCTTC,CASTPFLGAGNEQFF
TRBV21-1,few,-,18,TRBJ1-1,TGTGCCAGCCGCCGAAGGGACAGGGGACTAGGTCTCCCCACTGAAGCTTTCTTT,CASRRRDRGLGLPTEAFF
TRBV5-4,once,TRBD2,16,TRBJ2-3,TGTGCCAGCAGCCCAGGGACTAGCAGTGGCACAGATACGCAGTATTTT,CASSPGTSSGTDTQYF
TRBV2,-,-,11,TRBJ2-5,TGTGCCAGCAAGGAGGAGGAGACCCAGTACTTC,CASKEEETQYF
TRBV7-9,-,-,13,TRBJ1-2,TGTGCCAGCAGCTTCAGGGATTCGGGTGGCTACACCTTC,CASSFRDSGGYTF
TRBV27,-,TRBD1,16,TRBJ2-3,TGTGCCAGCAGTGAGTGGACAGGGCCAAGCACAGATACGCAGTATTTT,CASSEWTGPSTDTQYF
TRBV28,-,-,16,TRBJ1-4,TGTGCCAGCAGTTTATCAGGGCACCTATCTAATGAAAAACTGTTTTTT,CASSLSGHLSNEKLFF
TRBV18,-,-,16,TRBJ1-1,TGTGCCAGCTCATACCAACCCCATTCCGGGGGGACTGAAGCTTTCTTT,CASSYQPHSGGTEAFF
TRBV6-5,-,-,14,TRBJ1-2,TGTGCCAGCAGTTACCAAGGGGATGGCTATGGCTACACCTTC,CASSYQGDGYGYTF
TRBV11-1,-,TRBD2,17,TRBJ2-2,TGTGCCAGCAGCTTCCCTAGCGGGGGGGCGAGCACCGGGGAGCTGTTTTTT,CASSFPSGGASTGELFF
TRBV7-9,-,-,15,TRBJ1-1,TGTGCCAGCAGCCGCGCGGGCAGCGCGTCCACTGAAGCTTTCTTT,CASSRAGSASTEAFF
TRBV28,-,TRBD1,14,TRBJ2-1,TGTGCCAGCAGTTATGGGACAGTCTACAATGAGCAGTTCTTC,CASSYGTVYNEQFF
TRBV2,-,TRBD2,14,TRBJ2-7,TGTGCCAGCAGTCTCACTAGCGGCCCCTACGAGCAGTACTTC,CASSLTSGPYEQYF
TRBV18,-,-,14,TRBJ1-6,TGTGCCAGCTCACTGGACAGCTATAATTCACCCCTCCACTTT,CASSLDSYNSPLHF
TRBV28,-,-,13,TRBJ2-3,TGTGCCAGCTACCACACTAACACAGATACGCAGTATTTT,CASYHTNTDTQYF
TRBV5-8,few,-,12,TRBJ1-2,TGTGCCAGCAGCTTGGGAGGCTATGGCTACACCTTC,CASSLGGYGYTF
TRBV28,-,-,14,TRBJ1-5,TGTGCCAGCAGTTGGTCCGGGTCGAGCCAGCCCCAGCATTTT,CASSWSGSSQPQHF
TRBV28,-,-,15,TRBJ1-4,TGTGCCAGCGGCACCGAAGGGGCGACTAATGAAAAACTGTTTTTT,CASGTEGATNEKLFF
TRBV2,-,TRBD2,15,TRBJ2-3,TGTGCCAGCAGTGAACCTAGCGGGAGTTTAGATACGCAGTATTTT,CASSEPSGSLDTQYF
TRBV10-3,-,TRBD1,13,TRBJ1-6,TGTGCCATCACAGGGGGCGAGGATTCACCCCTCCACTTT,CAITGGEDSPLHF
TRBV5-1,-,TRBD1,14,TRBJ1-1,TGCGCCAGCAGAGGACAGGGAGGTGACACTGAAGCTTTCTTT,CASRGQGGDTEAFF
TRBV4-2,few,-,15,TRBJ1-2,TGTGCCAGCAGCCTCGACAGCTCCTCTAGCTATGGCTACACCTTC,CASSLDSSSSYGYTF
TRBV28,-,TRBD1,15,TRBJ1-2,TGTGCCAGCAGGGCAACCGGACAGGGGAATGCTGGCTACACCTTC,CASRATGQGNAGYTF
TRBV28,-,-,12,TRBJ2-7,TGTGCCAGCAGTTTCGGTGGGCTCGAGCAGTACTTC,CASSFGGLEQYF
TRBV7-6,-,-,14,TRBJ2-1,TGTGCCAGCGTGCCTACCCCGCTTTACAATGAGCAGTTCTTC,CASVPTPLYNEQFF
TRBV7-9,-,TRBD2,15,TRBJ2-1,TGTGCCAGCAGCTTAGTGGGCGGGAGGGCCGATGAGCAGTTCTTC,CASSLVGGRADEQFF
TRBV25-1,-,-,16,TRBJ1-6,TGTGCCAGCAGTGCCCTCACGGGGGTGGGTGATTCACCCCTCCACTTT,CASSALTGVGDSPLHF
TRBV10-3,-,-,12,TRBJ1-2,TGTGCCATCAGTGCCGCTACGGGAGGCTACACCTTC,CAISAATGGYTF
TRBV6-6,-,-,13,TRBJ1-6,TGTGCCAGCAGTTGGACAGCCTCTGGGTCCCTCCACTTT,CASSWTASGSLHF
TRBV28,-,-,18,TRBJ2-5,TGTGCCAGCAGTGGATTTTCCGGCCGAACGGGGTCACAAGAGACCCAGTACTTC,CASSGFSGRTGSQETQYF
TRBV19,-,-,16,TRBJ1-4,TGTGCCAGTAGTATGTTTTCGGGTTCAGCTAATGAAAAACTGTTTTTT,CASSMFSGSANEKLFF
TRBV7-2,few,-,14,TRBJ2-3,TGTGCCAGCAGCTTAGCTCCGGAGCCAGATACGCAGTATTTT,CASSLAPEPDTQYF
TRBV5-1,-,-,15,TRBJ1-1,TGCGCCAGCAGCTTTTTAATCTCGTTGAACACTGAAGCTTTCTTT,CASSFLISLNTEAFF
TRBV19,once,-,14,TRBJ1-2,TGTGCCAGTAGTATACCCCCAGGGGACTATGGCTACACCTTC,CASSIPPGDYGYTF